This TCR beta chain was recorded in a study of cytomegalovirus exposure and HLA in healthy donors. The CDR3 has 11 amino acids. Trimming cost V 6 bases and J 9 bases; bases outside gene matches: 3. Germline CDR1 DFQATT, CDR2 SNEGSKA (reference sequence). Study-level findings and limits: Cytomegalovirus-associated TCR beta chains were listed, numbering approximately 150. First-cohort TCR clusters were later found to tend to co-occur in the approximately 120 validation repertoires. The classifier was said to identify cytomegalovirus status with high specificity and sensitivity.

Only in-frame clones appear in the TCRdb table, and some are missing; sequencing was by immunoSEQ multiplex PCR. The sample consists of 160,000 or so clones, 88% of them appearing once. Among the roughly 120 subjects of the validation cohort, separate from the roughly 730-subject first cohort, were the donors. As to this clone: Its antigen is undetermined.

The V gene is TRBV20-1, the J gene TRBJ2-2, with TRBD2 matching over 8 bases. The sequence came from a man aged 18 to 29 in good health and CMV-seronegative. The sequencing input was PBMCs. DNA for the CDR3: TGCAGTGCCAGACTAGCGCGGGAGCTGTTTTTT. Translating gives CSARLARELFF.